The 16 T cell receptor beta chains listed next were all sequenced from one sample in a study of blood T cell repertoires in COVID-19. Data came from immunoSEQ multiplex PCR; TCRdb stores just in-frame clones and leaves some out. Among a few hundred thousand clones listed, around 86% were seen once. Material: peripheral blood. The receptor source for this set is a woman aged 50 to 60 with COVID-19, enrolled during active disease.

The rearrangement links TRBV9 to TRBJ2-6, with 7 bases matching TRBD2. V lost 0 bases, J lost 1 base, and 16 bases stayed unmatched. Germline V gene sequence: CDR1 SGDLS, CDR2 YYNGEE. CDR3 length: 21 residues. CDR3 in amino acids: CASSVERGTSGAPSGANVLTF. The CDR3 DNA sequence: TGTGCCAGCAGCGTAGAACGGGGAACGAGCGGGGCACCTTCTGGGGCCAACGTCCTGACTTTC. The variable domain in full, with the rest retrieved from reference TRBV9 and TRBJ2-6, is DSGVTQTPKHLITATGQRVTLRCSPRSGDLSVYWYQQSLDQGLQFLIQYYNGEERAKGNILERFSAQQFPDLHSELNLSSLELGDSALYFCASSVERGTSGAPSGANVLTFGAGSRLTVL.

A few counts support this clone. The chain carries TRBV19 and TRBJ2-6, with D uncertain. CDR1 is LNHDA, CDR2 SQIVND, per germline (reference sequence). This CDR3 spans 16 amino acids. Trimming cost V 3 bases and J 1 base, with 10 bases left between them. The CDR3 DNA is TGTGCCAGTAGTATCTCCGACGGGTCTGGGGCCAACGTCCTGACTTTC. It specifies CASSISDGSGANVLTF.

The chain links TRBV7-2 to TRBJ1-2; D remains unclear. V was pared by 6 bases and J by 0 bases, with 11 bases between. The CDR3 is 14 residues long. From germline, CDR1 is SGHTA and CDR2 FQGNSA. The CDR3 coding sequence is TGTGCCAGCAGTCGACTGATAGCTAACTATGGCTACACCTTC. It specifies CASSRLIANYGYTF.

The chain joins TRBV5-4 to TRBJ1-2; 7 bases match TRBD1. V shed 4 bases and J 4 bases; nucleotides not matched to a gene: 4. The germline V gene encodes CDR1 SGHNT and CDR2 YYREEE (reference sequence). The CDR3 totals 13 residues. The chain's CDR3 is CASSKTGIYGYTF. The CDR3 DNA reads TGTGCCAGCAGCAAGACAGGGATCTATGGCTACACCTTC.

V gene TRBV10-2 combines with J gene TRBJ2-7; D possibly corresponds to TRBD1 (6 bases). Looked up from germline, CDR1 is WSHSY and CDR2 is SAAADI. The CDR3 consists of 13 residues. V was pared by 6 bases and J by 6 bases, with 15 bases between. This CDR3 is CASRVGQSTEQYV. The CDR3 bases are TGCGCCAGCAGGGTCGGACAGTCGACCGAGCAGTACGTC.

The gene calls are TRBV21-1 and TRBJ1-1; the table names TRBD1, a call not compared with the DNA. TRBV21-1 is tagged as a pseudogene. The CDR3 is made up of 15 amino acids. Written as DNA, the CDR3 is TGTGCCAGCAGCCGCAGGCGGCCAAGGGGAACTGAAGCTTTCTTT. Protein product: CASSRRRPRGTEAFF.

A single count supports this clone. V gene TRBV4-1 combines with J gene TRBJ1-1; D gene unclear. CDR3 length: 14 residues. Germline values: CDR1 MGHRA, CDR2 YSYEKL. The V end lost 1 base, the J end lost 3 bases, and 9 bases lay between the germline ends. The CDR3 region is CASSQASPDTEAFF. In DNA, the CDR3 is TGCGCCAGCAGCCAAGCTAGTCCGGACACTGAAGCTTTCTTT.

The CDR3 loop is CARGGVLGNSSYEQYF. The CDR3, as DNA: TGTGCCAGAGGCGGGGTACTTGGAAACAGCTCCTACGAGCAGTACTTC. The chain recombines TRBV5-3 with TRBJ2-7, with a tentative D call TRBD2 (6 bases). TRBV5-3 is treated as an ORF (open reading frame) with a function not yet certain. V was trimmed by 7 bases and J by 0 bases, leaving 20 bases between them. This CDR3 comprises 16 residues.

The chain employs TRBV6-5 and TRBJ1-1; D uncertain. Germline V gene sequence: CDR1 MNHEY, CDR2 SVGAGI. This CDR3 is 14 amino acids long. V dropped 10 bases and J dropped 5 bases, with 20 bases sitting between them. CDR3 sequence reads: CATFERALGTEAFF. The CDR3 DNA reads as TGTGCCACCTTCGAAAGAGCCCTCGGGACTGAAGCTTTCTTT.

The chain couples TRBV10-1 to TRBJ2-1, with D possibly TRBD2 on 6 matching bases. Per the germline V gene, CDR1 is WNHNN and CDR2 is SYGVQD (reference sequence). Trimming shortened V by 0 bases and J by 13 bases, and 13 bases separated the two germline ends. The CDR3 is 13 amino acids. Here the CDR3 reads CASSESQGTPQFF. Here the CDR3 DNA reads TGCGCCAGCAGTGAGTCACAAGGGACTCCCCAGTTCTTC.

The chain combines TRBV5-1 with TRBJ1-1, with unresolved D. The CDR3 loop spans 14 amino acids. V was clipped by 2 bases and J by 1 base, with 9 bases between them. Germline loops: CDR1 SGHRS, CDR2 YFSETQ. DNA for the CDR3: TGCGCCAGCAGCTTAGCAGGTTGGAACACTGAAGCTTTCTTT. It is translated as CASSLAGWNTEAFF.

This clone was picked up one time. Here the CDR3 reads CASSLTRFLSLDTQYF. DNA for the CDR3: TGTGCCAGCAGCCTTACTAGGTTCCTTAGTTTAGATACGCAGTATTTT. This sequence joins TRBV13 and TRBJ2-3; D might be TRBD2 (5 bases). The CDR3 sequence is 16 residues long. CDR1 is PRHDT and CDR2 is FYEKMQ in the germline V gene (reference sequence). Trimming stripped 5 bases from V and 5 bases from J, with 20 bases between.

This clone has a handful of counts. The rearrangement links TRBV18 to TRBJ1-1, with D perhaps TRBD1 (6 bases). The CDR3 covers 13 residues. Trimming removed 5 bases from V and 6 bases from J, with 13 bases in between. The germline V gene has CDR1 KGHSH and CDR2 LQKENI. As DNA, the CDR3 is TGTGCCAGCTCAAGCACAGGGCAGGCTGAAGCTTTCTTT. Translation: CASSSTGQAEAFF.

This chain uses TRBV28 with TRBJ1-2; 8 nucleotides align to TRBD1. The CDR3 runs 15 residues. CDR1 is MDHEN and CDR2 is SYDVKM in the germline V gene. Trimming cost V 5 bases and J 6 bases; bases outside gene matches: 11. The CDR3 reads CASSNPKQGEDGYTF. Here the CDR3 DNA reads TGTGCCAGCAGTAATCCGAAACAGGGGGAGGATGGCTACACCTTC.

The V gene is TRBV5-6, the J gene TRBJ1-2, with D perhaps matching TRBD1 (6 bases). The V end was cut by 1 base, the J end by 2 bases, with 15 bases between. Looked up from germline, CDR1 is SGHDT and CDR2 is YYEEEE. The CDR3 contains 16 residues. In nucleotides, the CDR3 is TGTGCCAGCAGCTTGACCGGCCCCGGGACAAACTATGGCTACACCTTC. Protein product: CASSLTGPGTNYGYTF.

V is TRBV29-1 and J is TRBJ1-2, with 9 bases that match TRBD1. The CDR3 is 11 amino acids. Germline V gene data show CDR1 as SQVTM and CDR2 as ANQGSEA. Germline trimming cut 4 bases from V and 7 bases from J; bases unmatched to any gene: 1. This CDR3 is CSVATGGGYTF. In nucleotides, the CDR3 is TGCAGCGTTGCGACAGGGGGTGGCTACACCTTC.